The entry below describes one T cell receptor (beta chain). This clone was detected only a few times. It lacks a known antigen. Base qualities are not provided; no much larger clone lies one nucleotide away. The record originates from a study of blood T cell repertoires in COVID-19 (TCRdb year 2020). Turning to the overall study: Samples covering the acute and convalescent phases of COVID-19 were provided by collaborators in the United States, Italy and Spain. The prospective study material was composed of cDNA or gDNA derived from T cells, B-cell-depleted T cells, or PBMCs. Deeply sampled blood TCRbeta repertoires from subjects exposed to, actively infected with, or recovered from COVID-19 were included in the dataset. A freely available public database, intended as a resource for researchers studying the immune response to SARS-CoV-2, is where the repertoires were released. Samples came from the ongoing ImmuneRACE study (first 160 participants) plus 1,254 subjects from 6 global collaborators. Nearly every sample came with metadata listing a de-identified subject ID, COVID-19 status, age in years and sex. Where available, HLA class I and class II types were taken from metadata supplied by the sample provider and were not determined by assay-based typing. Overall study outcomes, separate from this receptor: The quantity of clinical and demographic metadata differed by source and by participant and was supplied without curation.

V sheds 4 bases and J sheds 0 bases, leaving 13 bases between their ends. CDR3 length: 16 amino acids, cysteine to phenylalanine. Kept here is only the CDR3 DNA, which spans 48 bases and is read in frame from base 1. The germline V gene sets CDR1 to MNHEY and CDR2 to SVGEGT. TCRbeta CDR3 regions were amplified from genomic DNA by means of the immunoSEQ Assay, a bias-controlled multiplex PCR. As for the original processing: The number of nucleated cells in each sample was estimated from the amplification of reference gene primers within the assay. To quantify the absolute abundance of each unique TCRbeta CDR3 rearrangement, sequence reads were collapsed and filtered. Productive Simpson clonality was computed per sample as the square root of Simpson's diversity index over productive rearrangements. TCRdb provides this immuneACCESS table in a form limited to in-frame rearrangements. Some clones are lacking; in checked studies, under half of them reflect an unresolved V gene, and why the rest are absent is not known. V and J calls and clone size come straight from that table; D and trimming were deduced from the DNA. The sample yields about 200,000 clones; approximately 85% were counted once. The top ten hold about 12% of the sample.

In the prospective study, participants were 18 to 89 years old, resided in around 25 geographic areas of the United States, and were enrolled through a virtual design. Cohort assignment in the prospective study relied on participant-reported clinical history from a screening survey and a study questionnaire. Recovered participants in ImmuneRACE Cohort 3 were defined as having two consecutive negative NP/OP PCR tests, clearance from a healthcare professional, or resolution of symptoms. Each participant in the prospective study had whole blood, serum and a nasopharyngeal or oropharyngeal swab collected by mobile phlebotomists. Prospective study participants could optionally give additional blood draws and questionnaires over an approximately two-month period. Before DNA extraction, prospective study blood samples were shipped either frozen or at room temperature.

Sequenced: PBMCs or T cells enriched from blood (not recorded which). The chain links TRBV6-2 or TRBV6-3 with TRBJ1-3, with TRBD1 as a weak D call on 6 bases. This sequence originates from a man between 40 and 49 years old who had recovered from COVID-19. CDR3 protein: CASSSPGQTSGNTIYF. The bases are TGTGCCAGCAGTTCCCCCGGACAGACCTCTGGAAACACCATATATTTT.